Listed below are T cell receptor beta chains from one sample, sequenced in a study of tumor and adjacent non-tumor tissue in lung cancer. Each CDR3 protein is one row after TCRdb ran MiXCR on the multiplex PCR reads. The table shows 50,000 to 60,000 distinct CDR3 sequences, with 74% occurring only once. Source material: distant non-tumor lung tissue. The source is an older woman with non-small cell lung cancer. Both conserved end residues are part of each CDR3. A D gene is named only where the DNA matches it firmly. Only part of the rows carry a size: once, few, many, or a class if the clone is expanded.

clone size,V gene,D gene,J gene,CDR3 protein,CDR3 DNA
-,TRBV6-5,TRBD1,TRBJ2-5,CASRTRGREETHYF,TGTGCCAGCAGAACCAGGGGGCGCGAAGAGACCCATTACTTC
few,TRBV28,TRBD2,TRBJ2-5,CVSSRSGIQETQYF,TGTGTCAGTAGCCGTAGCGGGATCCAAGAGACCCAGTACTTC
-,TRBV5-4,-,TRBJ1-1,CASSSDNRASNTEAFF,TGTGCCAGCAGCTCGGACAACAGGGCGAGTAACACTGAAGCTTTTTTT
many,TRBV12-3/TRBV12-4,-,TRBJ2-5,CASSLSAGRGETQYF,TGTGCCAGCAGTTTATCGGCAGGAAGGGGGGAGACCCAGTACTTC
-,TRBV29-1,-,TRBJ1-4,CSVGVNEKLLF,TGCAGTGTTGGGGTGAATGAAAAACTGTTATTT
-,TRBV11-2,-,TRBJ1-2,CTSCVDRGYYGYTF,TGTACCAGCTGCGTGGATAGGGGCTACTATGGCTACACCTTC
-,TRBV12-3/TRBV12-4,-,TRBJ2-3,CVSSLGGQNNQPQYF,TGTGTCAGCAGTTTAGGCGGACAGAACAATCAGCCCCAGTATTTT
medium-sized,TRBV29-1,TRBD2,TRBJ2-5,CSVSLLLGGQETQYF,TGCAGCGTTAGCCTCTTGCTGGGAGGGCAAGAGACCCAGTACTTC
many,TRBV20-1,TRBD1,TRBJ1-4,CSAPNPPGQGGEKLFF,TGCAGTGCTCCTAATCCACCCGGACAGGGTGGCGAAAAACTGTTTTTT
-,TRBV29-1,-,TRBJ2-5,CSVGGARESEQETQYF,TGCAGCGTTGGAGGGGCCCGGGAGAGCGAGCAAGAGACCCAGTACTTC
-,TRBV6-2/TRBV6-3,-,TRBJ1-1,CASIQVPNTEAFF,TGTGCCAGCATCCAGGTCCCGAACACTGAAGCTTTCTTT
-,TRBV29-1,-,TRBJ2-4,CSAGDGGLGNIQYF,TGCAGTGCCGGGGACGGGGGGCTTGGAAACATTCAGTACTTC
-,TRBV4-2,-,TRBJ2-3,CASNQGRGWADTQYF,TGTGCCAGTAACCAAGGGCGTGGGTGGGCAGATACGCAGTATTTT
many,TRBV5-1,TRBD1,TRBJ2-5,CASSIDRDQETQYF,TGCGCCAGCAGCATTGACAGGGACCAAGAGACCCAGTACTTC
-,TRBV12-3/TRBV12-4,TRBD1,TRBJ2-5,CANTQGEIQYF,TGTGCCAACACCCAGGGGGAGATCCAGTACTTC
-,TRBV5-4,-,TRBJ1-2,CASSSGHLDYGYTF,TGTGCCAGCAGCTCGGGACATCTTGACTATGGCTACACCTTC
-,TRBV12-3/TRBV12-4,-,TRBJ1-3,CVSSPGRYSGNTIYF,TGTGTCAGCAGTCCAGGACGGTACTCTGGAAACACCATATATTTT
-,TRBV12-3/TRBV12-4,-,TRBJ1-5,CASSSGGHNNQPQRF,TGTGCCAGCAGTTCAGGCGGACATAACAATCAGCCCCAGCGTTTT
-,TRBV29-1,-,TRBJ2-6,CSMMSSGANVLTF,TGCAGCATGATGAGCTCTGGGGCCAACGTCCTGACTTTC
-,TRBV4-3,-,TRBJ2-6,CTSSQETGSGANVLTF,TGCACCAGCAGCCAAGAAACGGGGTCTGGGGCCAACGTCCTGACTTTC
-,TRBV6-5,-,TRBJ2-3,CACSQGSSGYTDTQYF,TGTGCCTGCAGCCAAGGGTCCAGCGGTTACACAGATACGCAGTATTTT
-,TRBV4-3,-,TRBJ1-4,CASNQGLWGAGLFF,TGCGCCAGCAACCAAGGATTGTGGGGCGCAGGGCTGTTTTTT
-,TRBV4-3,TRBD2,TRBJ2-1,CANSPTELAGDYNEQFF,TGCGCCAACAGTCCGACGGAACTAGCGGGGGACTACAATGAGCAGTTCTTC
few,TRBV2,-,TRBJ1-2,CASSETVGYTF,TGTGCCAGCAGTGAAACCGTTGGCTACACCTTC
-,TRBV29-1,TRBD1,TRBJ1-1,CSVLLAGTGKMNTEAFF,TGTAGCGTTCTTTTAGCCGGGACAGGGAAAATGAACACTGAAGCTTTCTTT
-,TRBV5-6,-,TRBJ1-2,CVSSLWGVEYGYTF,TGTGTGAGCAGTTTGTGGGGAGTCGAGTATGGCTACACCTTC
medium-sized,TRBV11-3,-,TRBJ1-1,CASSLGQIEASF,TGTGCCAGCAGCTTGGGGCAGATCGAAGCTTCCTTT